This T cell receptor (beta chain) appears in the sequencing data of a study of blood T cell repertoires in COVID-19. CDR3 length equals 15 residues. Germline CDR1 is SEHNR and CDR2 is FQNEAQ (reference sequence). The germline V and J ends were trimmed by 0 bases and 3 bases, with 11 bases remaining between them. Generated by immunoSEQ multiplex PCR, the TCRdb table keeps only in-frame clones and is missing some. Of 310,000 or so clones listed, more than 70% are singletons. This clone turned up a few times. V is TRBV7-9 and J is TRBJ2-5, with D perhaps TRBD1 (6 bases). Material: peripheral blood. The sequence was collected from a woman between 45 and 65 years old with acute or convalescent COVID-19. This CDR3 is CASSLARAGEETQYF. CDR3 coding DNA: TGTGCCAGCAGCTTAGCGCGGGCAGGGGAAGAGACCCAGTACTTC. The entire variable domain, with the rest obtained from reference TRBV7-9 and TRBJ2-5, is as follows: DTGVSQNPRHKITKRGQNVTFRCDPISEHNRLYWYRQTLGQGPEFLTYFQNEAQLEKSRLLSDRFSAERPKGSFSTLEIQRTEQGDSAMYLCASSLARAGEETQYFGPGTRLLVL.